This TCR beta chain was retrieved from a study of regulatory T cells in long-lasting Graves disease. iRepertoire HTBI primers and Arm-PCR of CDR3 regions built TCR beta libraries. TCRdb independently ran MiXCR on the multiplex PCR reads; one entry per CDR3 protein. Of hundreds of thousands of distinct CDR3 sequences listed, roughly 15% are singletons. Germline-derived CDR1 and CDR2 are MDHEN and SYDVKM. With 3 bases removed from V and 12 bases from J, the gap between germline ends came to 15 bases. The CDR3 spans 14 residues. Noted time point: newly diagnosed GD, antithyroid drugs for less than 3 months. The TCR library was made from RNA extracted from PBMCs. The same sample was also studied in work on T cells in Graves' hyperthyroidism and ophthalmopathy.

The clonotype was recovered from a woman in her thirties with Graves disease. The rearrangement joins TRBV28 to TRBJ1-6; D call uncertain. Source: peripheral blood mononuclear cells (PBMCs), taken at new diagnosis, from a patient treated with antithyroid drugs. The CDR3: CASSLGLDAGPLHF. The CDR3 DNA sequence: TGTGCCAGCAGTTTGGGATTGGACGCTGGACCCCTCCACTTT.